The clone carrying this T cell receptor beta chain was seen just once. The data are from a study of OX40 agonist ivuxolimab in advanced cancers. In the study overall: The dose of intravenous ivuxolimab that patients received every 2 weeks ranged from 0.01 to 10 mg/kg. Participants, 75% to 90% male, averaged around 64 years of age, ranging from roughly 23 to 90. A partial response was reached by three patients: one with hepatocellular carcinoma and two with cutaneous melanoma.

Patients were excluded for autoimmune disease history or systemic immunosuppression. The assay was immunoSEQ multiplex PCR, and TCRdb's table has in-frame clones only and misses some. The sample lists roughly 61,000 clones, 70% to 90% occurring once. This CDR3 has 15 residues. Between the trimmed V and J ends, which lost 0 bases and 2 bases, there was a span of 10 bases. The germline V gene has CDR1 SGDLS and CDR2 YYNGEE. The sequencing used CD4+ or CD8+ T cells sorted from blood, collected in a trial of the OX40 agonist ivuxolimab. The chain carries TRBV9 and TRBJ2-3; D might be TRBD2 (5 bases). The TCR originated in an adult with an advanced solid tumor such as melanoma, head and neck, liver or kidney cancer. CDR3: CASSVGSGITDTQYF. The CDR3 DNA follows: TGTGCCAGCAGCGTAGGGTCGGGGATCACAGATACGCAGTATTTT.